Each of the 5 T cell receptor beta chains below was sequenced from the same sample in a study of beta chain features in type 1 diabetes. Every isolated RNA sample was fully reverse transcribed, so sequencing captured expressed TCRB transcripts. This table comes from immunoSEQ multiplex PCR, and its TCRdb copy is limited to in-frame clones, with some not included. The sample contains hundreds of thousands of clones, around a sixth of which appear only once. The sequenced sample consisted of naive CD4+ T cells from blood. These TCRs come from a young man in good health.

This clone has just a few counts. The chain is built from TRBV4-3 and TRBJ2-5; 12 bases fit TRBD2. Germline CDR1 is LGHNA and CDR2 is YSLEER. V gave up 4 bases and J gave up 2 bases; unmatched junction bases: 5. The CDR3 is 16 amino acids. The CDR3 region has the DNA TGCGCCAGCAGCCGAAGACTAGCGGGGGAACAAGAGACCCAGTACTTC. It codes for CASSRRLAGEQETQYF.

CDR3 in amino acids: CASSLALSGGAKNIQYF. CDR3 coding DNA: TGTGCCAGCAGCTTGGCTCTTAGCGGGGGGGCCAAAAACATTCAGTACTTC. The chain recombines TRBV5-4 with TRBJ2-4; 10 bases fit TRBD2. The CDR3 contains 17 residues. Germline V CDR1 and CDR2: SGHNT, YYREEE (reference sequence). Trimming took 0 bases from V and 1 from J; bases not matched to a gene: 4.

The chain carries TRBV7-9 and TRBJ2-2; D remains unclear. With 0 bases removed from V and 0 bases from J, the gap between germline ends came to 5 bases. The CDR3 covers 15 residues. Germline values: CDR1 SEHNR, CDR2 FQNEAQ (reference sequence). The CDR3 DNA sequence: TGTGCCAGCAGCTTAGCTCAGCCGAACACCGGGGAGCTGTTTTTT. Protein sequence: CASSLAQPNTGELFF.

The chain uses TRBV19 and TRBJ1-2, with 7 bases fitting TRBD1. The V gene's germline CDR1 is LNHDA and CDR2 SQIVND (reference sequence). V dropped 5 bases and J dropped 4; count of bases not matched to a gene: 10. This CDR3 spans 15 amino acids. This CDR3 reads CASSRQGFGFYGYTF. CDR3 DNA sequence: TGTGCCAGTAGTCGACAGGGTTTCGGCTTCTATGGCTACACCTTC.

This clone has only a few counts. The CDR3 DNA reads as TGTGCCAGTAGTATTCTTCGTGGGGGGGCTTTCTTT. Encoded protein: CASSILRGGAFF. The V call is TRBV19, the J call TRBJ1-1, with a possible D match to TRBD1 (5 bases). The CDR3 consists of 12 residues. V was clipped by 3 bases and J by 11 bases, with 13 bases between them. Germline CDR1 LNHDA, CDR2 SQIVND (reference sequence).